What follows are 13 T cell receptor beta chains derived from one specimen sequenced in a study of CD4 T cells in relation to SARS-CoV-2 and coronaviruses. Before the COVID-19 pandemic, during about 2010-2018, CD4+ T cells were taken from unexposed donors. After approximately 10 days of culture, CD4+ T cells were isolated. Their antigens are not known. This table comes from immunoSEQ multiplex PCR, and its TCRdb copy is limited to in-frame clones, with some not included. The sample yields tens of thousands of clones, about three quarters seen once. Sequencing input: CD4+ T cells from PBMCs, cultured in vitro. The origin of the receptors is a human donor in good health.

Remarks on this clone: The junction differs from germline at one of its ends, possibly a read error. J is TRBJ2-7 and V is TRBV7-7; 9 nucleotides line up with TRBD1. Germline CDR1 is SSHAT and CDR2 is FNYEAQ (reference sequence). The CDR3 runs 15 residues. CDR3 nucleotide sequence: TGTGCTAGCAGCTCCGGGACAGGGCTATCCTACGAGCAGTACTTC. It codes for CASSSGTGLSYEQYF.

The chain is built from TRBV29-1 and TRBJ1-2; no definite D call. The CDR3 totals 13 residues. V dropped 3 bases and J dropped 8 bases, with 16 bases sitting between them. Germline CDR1 is SQVTM and CDR2 is ANQGSEA. The CDR3 here is CSVDFQGSVGYTF. The CDR3 DNA follows: TGCAGCGTTGACTTCCAAGGATCGGTGGGCTACACCTTC.

The chain combines TRBV4-3 with TRBJ2-2; the D gene could be TRBD1 or TRBD2 (5 bases each). Trimming removed 2 bases at V and 5 bases at J, with 6 bases between. The germline CDR1 and CDR2 sequences are LGHNA and YSLEER. The CDR3 spans 13 residues. CDR3 sequence: CASSQWGTGELFF. As DNA, the CDR3 is TGCGCCAGCAGCCAATGGGGGACCGGGGAGCTGTTTTTT.

The chain uses TRBV3-1 (or the pseudogene TRBV3-2) and TRBJ2-7; 9 bases map to TRBD1. The CDR3 is 15 residues long. The J segment lost 1 base and the V segment lost 3 bases, leaving 4 bases of the junction unmatched. Germline values: CDR1 LGHDT, CDR2 YNNKEL (reference sequence). CDR3 DNA: TGTGCCAGCAGCCAGGGGACAGGGAAATCCTACGAGCAGTACTTC. Translated: CASSQGTGKSYEQYF.

Sample share makes this clone medium-sized (0.01 to 0.1%). The chain employs TRBV7-3 and TRBJ2-1, with D possibly matching TRBD2 (5 bases). With 2 bases removed from V and 8 bases from J, the gap between germline ends came to 13 bases. The CDR3 has 14 residues. CDR1 and CDR2 (germline): SGHTA, FQGTGA. CDR3 sequence: CASSLATRYDEQFF. CDR3 nucleotides: TGTGCCAGCAGCTTAGCCACTAGGTACGATGAGCAGTTCTTC.

The chain recombines TRBV7-2 with TRBJ1-5; TRBD1 agrees at 8 bases. J lost 6 bases, V lost 3 bases, and 4 bases had no gene match. The length of the CDR3 is 14 residues. CDR1 SGHTA and CDR2 FQGNSA come from the germline V gene. CDR3 loop: CASSFGQGAQPQHF. The DNA for the CDR3 is TGTGCCAGCAGCTTCGGACAGGGCGCTCAGCCCCAGCATTTT.

CDR3 DNA sequence: TGTGCCAGCAGTGAGGGGACAGGGTTGATCGGGGAGCTGTTTTTT. This codes for CASSEGTGLIGELFF. The rearrangement uses TRBV25-1 and TRBJ2-2; TRBD1 aligns across 9 bases. V lost 3 bases to trimming and J lost 7 bases; unmatched junction nucleotides: 6. This CDR3 is built from 15 residues. Germline V gene sequence: CDR1 MGHDK, CDR2 SYGVNS.

Only a few counts were recorded for this clone. The chain links TRBV7-2 to TRBJ2-1, with 7 positions matching TRBD1. V lost 3 bases, J lost 6 bases, and 8 bases stayed unmatched. This CDR3 comprises 15 residues. Germline lookup yields CDR1 SGHTA and CDR2 FQGNSA. This CDR3 is CASSLSQGVRNEQFF. The CDR3 bases are TGTGCCAGCAGCTTGAGTCAGGGGGTGCGCAATGAGCAGTTCTTC. The full variable domain, completed using reference TRBV7-2 and TRBJ2-1, is GAGVSQSPSNKVTEKGKDVELRCDPISGHTALYWYRQSLGQGLEFLIYFQGNSAPDKSGLPSDRFSAERTGGSVSTLTIQRTQQEDSAVYLCASSLSQGVRNEQFFGPGTRLTVL.

V and J are TRBV19 and TRBJ1-4; D gene uncertain. Germline V gene data show CDR1 as LNHDA and CDR2 as SQIVND (reference sequence). The CDR3 loop spans 13 amino acids. V lost 7 bases to trimming and J lost 6 bases, with 12 bases between them. DNA of the CDR3: TGTGCCAGTATTGGGAGGCGGGATGAAAAACTGTTTTTT. Protein sequence: CASIGRRDEKLFF.

This clone occurred a few times. This rearrangement joins TRBV5-1 to TRBJ2-7; possibly TRBD2 for D (6 bases). CDR3 length: 14 residues. Looked up from germline, CDR1 is SGHRS and CDR2 is YFSETQ. Trimming pared 2 bases from V and 1 base from J, leaving 10 bases between. The CDR3 spells CASSFGGVSYEQYF. The CDR3, as DNA: TGCGCCAGCAGCTTTGGCGGGGTATCCTACGAGCAGTACTTC.

V and J are TRBV10-3 and TRBJ1-1; D is unresolved. The CDR3 contains 12 residues. In germline, CDR1 is ENHRY, CDR2 SYGVKD. V gave up 6 bases and J gave up 7 bases, with 12 bases separating them. CDR3 sequence (DNA): TGTGCCATCAGCGCCAATGACGGTGAAGCTTTCTTT. This gives the protein CAISANDGEAFF.

The chain is built from TRBV19 and TRBJ1-5; D remains unclear. The CDR3 is 16 residues long. V shed 3 bases and J shed 0 bases, with 12 bases lying between them. Germline V gives CDR1 LNHDA, CDR2 SQIVND (reference sequence). Written as DNA, the CDR3 is TGTGCCAGTAGTATGGGGAGGCCTAGTAGCAATCAGCCCCAGCATTTT. This sequence encodes CASSMGRPSSNQPQHF. Full variable domain (rest looked up from reference TRBV19 and TRBJ1-5): DGGITQSPKYLFRKEGQNVTLSCEQNLNHDAMYWYRQDPGQGLRLIYYSQIVNDFQKGDIAEGYSVSREKKESFPLTVTSAQKNPTAFYLCASSMGRPSSNQPQHFGDGTRLSIL.

J is TRBJ2-3 and V is TRBV5-4, with 9 nucleotides matching TRBD1. V shed 5 bases, J shed 4 bases, and the junction held 8 bases outside the gene matches. The CDR3 totals 15 residues. Per the germline V gene, CDR1 is SGHNT and CDR2 is YYREEE (reference sequence). The CDR3 reads CASRSGQGVPDTQYF. CDR3 in DNA: TGTGCCAGCAGATCGGGACAGGGTGTCCCAGATACGCAGTATTTT. The full variable domain, completed using reference TRBV5-4 and TRBJ2-3, is ETGVTQSPTHLIKTRGQQVTLRCSSQSGHNTVSWYQQALGQGPQFIFQYYREEENGRGNFPPRFSGLQFPNYSSELNVNALELDDSALYLCASRSGQGVPDTQYFGPGTRLTVL.